The following is a T cell receptor (beta chain) sequence with its context. In the source study's methods: The assay estimated nucleated cells by amplifying reference gene primers. Measured with immunoSEQ multiplex PCR; TCRdb has only the in-frame clones, and not every one. Clone size and V and J calls were adopted from that table, with D and trimming inferred from the DNA. Counted here are 150,000 to 200,000 clones, 87% occurring once; the ten biggest clones make up around 1.5%. The data are from a study of blood T cell repertoires in COVID-19. The CDR3 sequence is 15 residues long. V dropped 2 bases and J dropped 0 bases, with 8 bases sitting between them. Germline V gives CDR1 SNHLY, CDR2 FYNNEI.

Sequencing was carried out using peripheral blood. The sequence came from a woman between 50 and 59 years old with acute or convalescent COVID-19. The chain joins TRBV2 to TRBJ1-5, with a tentative D call TRBD1 (5 bases). In DNA form, the CDR3 reads TGTGCCAGCAGTGAACAGGGATCTAGCAATCAGCCCCAGCATTTT. Encoded protein: CASSEQGSSNQPQHF.